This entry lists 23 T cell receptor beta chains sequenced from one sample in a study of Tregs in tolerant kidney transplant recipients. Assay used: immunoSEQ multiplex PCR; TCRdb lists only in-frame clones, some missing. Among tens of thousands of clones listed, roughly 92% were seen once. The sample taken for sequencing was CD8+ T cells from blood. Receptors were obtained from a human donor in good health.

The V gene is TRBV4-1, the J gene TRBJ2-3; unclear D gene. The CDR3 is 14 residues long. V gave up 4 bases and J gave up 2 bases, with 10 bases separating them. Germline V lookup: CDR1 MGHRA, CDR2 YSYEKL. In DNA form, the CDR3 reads TGCGCCAGCAGCCGCCGACTGGACACAGATACGCAGTATTTT. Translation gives CASSRRLDTDTQYF.

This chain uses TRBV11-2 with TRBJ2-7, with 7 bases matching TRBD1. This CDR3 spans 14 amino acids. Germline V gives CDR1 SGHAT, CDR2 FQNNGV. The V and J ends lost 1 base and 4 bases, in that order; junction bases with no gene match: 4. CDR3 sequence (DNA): TGTGCCAGCAGCTTAGGAGGGGGCGCATACGAGCAGTACTTC. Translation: CASSLGGGAYEQYF.

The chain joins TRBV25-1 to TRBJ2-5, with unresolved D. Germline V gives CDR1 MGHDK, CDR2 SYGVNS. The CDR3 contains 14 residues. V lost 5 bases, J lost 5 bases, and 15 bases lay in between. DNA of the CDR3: TGTGCCAGCAGTTGGACCTCTTTGGGGGAGACCCAGTACTTC. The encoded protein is CASSWTSLGETQYF.

The CDR3, as DNA: TGTGCCAGCAGCGGATTACAAGAGACCCAGTACTTC. It codes for CASSGLQETQYF. V usage is TRBV9 and J usage is TRBJ2-5; D remains unclear. V was pared by 3 bases and J by 2 bases, with 5 bases between. CDR1 SGDLS and CDR2 YYNGEE come from the germline V gene. The CDR3 has 12 residues.

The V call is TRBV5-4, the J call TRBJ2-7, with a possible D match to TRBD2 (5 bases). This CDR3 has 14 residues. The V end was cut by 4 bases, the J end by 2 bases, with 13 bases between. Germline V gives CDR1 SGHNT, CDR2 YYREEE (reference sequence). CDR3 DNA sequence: TGTGCCAGCAGCCTAGGTGCCGGGGCCTACGAGCAGTACTTC. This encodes CASSLGAGAYEQYF.

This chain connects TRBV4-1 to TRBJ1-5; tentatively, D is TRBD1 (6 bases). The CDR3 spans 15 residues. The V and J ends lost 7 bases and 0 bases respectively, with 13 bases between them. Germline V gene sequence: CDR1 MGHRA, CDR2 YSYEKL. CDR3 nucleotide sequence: TGCGCCAGCAACCCGGGACAAATTAGCAATCAGCCCCAGCATTTT. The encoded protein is CASNPGQISNQPQHF.

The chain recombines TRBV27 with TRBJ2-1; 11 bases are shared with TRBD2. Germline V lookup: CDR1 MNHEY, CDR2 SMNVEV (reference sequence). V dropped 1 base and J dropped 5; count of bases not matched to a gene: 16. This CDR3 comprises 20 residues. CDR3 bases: TGTGCCAGCAGTTTATTATCCGGTTACCTACTAGCGGGAGTTGACAATGAGCAGTTCTTC. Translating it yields CASSLLSGYLLAGVDNEQFF.

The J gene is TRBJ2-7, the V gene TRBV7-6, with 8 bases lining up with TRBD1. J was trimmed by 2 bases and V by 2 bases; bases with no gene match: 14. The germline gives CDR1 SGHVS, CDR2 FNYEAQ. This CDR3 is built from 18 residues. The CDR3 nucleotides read TGTGCCAGCAGCTTACCTCCGTTAGGACCGGGACAGGCCTACGAGCAGTACTTC. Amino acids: CASSLPPLGPGQAYEQYF.

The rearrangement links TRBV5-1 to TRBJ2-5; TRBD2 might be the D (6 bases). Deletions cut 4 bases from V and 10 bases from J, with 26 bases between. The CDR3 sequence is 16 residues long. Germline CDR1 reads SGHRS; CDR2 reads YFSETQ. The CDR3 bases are TGCGCCAGCAGCCTCTCCATCTCGTTGGAGGGCAGAGACCAGTACTTC. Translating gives CASSLSISLEGRDQYF.

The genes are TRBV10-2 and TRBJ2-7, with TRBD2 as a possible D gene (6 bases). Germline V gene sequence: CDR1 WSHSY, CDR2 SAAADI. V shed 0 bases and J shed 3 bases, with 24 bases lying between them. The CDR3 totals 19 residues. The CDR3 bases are TGCGCCAGCAGTGAGTCGACTGGGCGTCTAGCGTTCAATTTCTACGAGCAGTACTTC. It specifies CASSESTGRLAFNFYEQYF.

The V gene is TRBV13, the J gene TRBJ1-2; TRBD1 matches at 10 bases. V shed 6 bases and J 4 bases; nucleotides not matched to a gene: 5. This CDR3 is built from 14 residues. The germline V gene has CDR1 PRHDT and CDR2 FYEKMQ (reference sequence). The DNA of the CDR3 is TGTGCCAGCAGGTCCGGGACAGGGGTCTATGGCTACACCTTC. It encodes CASRSGTGVYGYTF.

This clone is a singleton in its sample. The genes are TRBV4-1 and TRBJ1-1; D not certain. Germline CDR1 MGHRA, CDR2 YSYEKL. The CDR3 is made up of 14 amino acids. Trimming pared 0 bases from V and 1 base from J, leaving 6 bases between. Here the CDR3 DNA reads TGCGCCAGCAGCCAAGATTTGGAGAACACTGAAGCTTTCTTT. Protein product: CASSQDLENTEAFF.

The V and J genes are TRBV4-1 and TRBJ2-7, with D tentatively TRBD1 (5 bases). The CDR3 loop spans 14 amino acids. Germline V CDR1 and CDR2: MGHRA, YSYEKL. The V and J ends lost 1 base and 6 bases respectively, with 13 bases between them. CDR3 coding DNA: TGCGCCAGCAGCCAAGCCAGGGATCTCGTCGAGCAGTACTTC. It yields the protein CASSQARDLVEQYF.

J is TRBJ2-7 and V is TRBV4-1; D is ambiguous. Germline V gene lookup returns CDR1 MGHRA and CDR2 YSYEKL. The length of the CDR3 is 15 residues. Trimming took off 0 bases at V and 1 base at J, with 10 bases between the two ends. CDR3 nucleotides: TGCGCCAGCAGCCAAGAATATATGAGTTCCTACGAGCAGTACTTC. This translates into CASSQEYMSSYEQYF.

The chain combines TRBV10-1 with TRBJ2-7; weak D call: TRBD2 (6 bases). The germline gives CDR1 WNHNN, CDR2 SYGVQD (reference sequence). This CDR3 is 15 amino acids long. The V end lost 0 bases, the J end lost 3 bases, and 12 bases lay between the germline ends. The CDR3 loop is CASSESVADLYEQYF. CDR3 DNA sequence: TGCGCCAGCAGTGAGTCGGTAGCGGACCTCTACGAGCAGTACTTC.

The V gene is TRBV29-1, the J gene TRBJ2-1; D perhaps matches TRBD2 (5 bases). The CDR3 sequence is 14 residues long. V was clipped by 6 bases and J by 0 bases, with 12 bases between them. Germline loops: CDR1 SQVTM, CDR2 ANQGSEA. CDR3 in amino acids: CSVTPRGSYNEQFF. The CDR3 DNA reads TGCAGCGTCACCCCACGGGGCTCCTACAATGAGCAGTTCTTC.

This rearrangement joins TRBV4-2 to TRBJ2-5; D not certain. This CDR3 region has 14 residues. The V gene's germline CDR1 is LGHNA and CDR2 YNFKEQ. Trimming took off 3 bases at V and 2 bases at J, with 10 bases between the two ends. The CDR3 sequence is CASSQGEMQETQYF. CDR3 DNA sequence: TGTGCCAGCAGCCAGGGTGAGATGCAAGAGACCCAGTACTTC.

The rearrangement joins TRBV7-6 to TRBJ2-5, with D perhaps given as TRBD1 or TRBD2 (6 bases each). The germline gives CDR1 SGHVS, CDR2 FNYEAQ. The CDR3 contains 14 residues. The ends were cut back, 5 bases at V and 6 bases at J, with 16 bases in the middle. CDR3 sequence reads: CASSRGVGAQTQYF. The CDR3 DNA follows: TGTGCCAGCAGCCGCGGGGTGGGGGCTCAGACCCAGTACTTC.

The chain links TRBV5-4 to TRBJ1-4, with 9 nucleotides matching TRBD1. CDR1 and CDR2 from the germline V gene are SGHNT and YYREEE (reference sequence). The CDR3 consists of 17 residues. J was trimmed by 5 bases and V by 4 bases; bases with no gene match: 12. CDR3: CASSVTGTGPRNEKLFF. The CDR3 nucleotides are TGTGCCAGCAGCGTGACCGGGACAGGGCCGAGAAATGAAAAACTGTTTTTT.

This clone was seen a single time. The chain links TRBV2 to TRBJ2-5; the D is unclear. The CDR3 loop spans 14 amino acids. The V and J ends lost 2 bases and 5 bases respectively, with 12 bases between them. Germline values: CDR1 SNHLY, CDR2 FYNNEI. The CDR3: CASSESRPRETQYF. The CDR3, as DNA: TGTGCCAGCAGTGAAAGTCGTCCCCGGGAGACCCAGTACTTC.

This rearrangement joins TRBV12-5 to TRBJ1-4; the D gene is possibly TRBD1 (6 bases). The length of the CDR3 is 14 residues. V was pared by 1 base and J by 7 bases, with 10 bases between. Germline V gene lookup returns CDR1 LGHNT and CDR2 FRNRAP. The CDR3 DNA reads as TGTGCTAGTGGTTTGGACAGGGAGGGTGAAAAACTGTTTTTT. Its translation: CASGLDREGEKLFF.

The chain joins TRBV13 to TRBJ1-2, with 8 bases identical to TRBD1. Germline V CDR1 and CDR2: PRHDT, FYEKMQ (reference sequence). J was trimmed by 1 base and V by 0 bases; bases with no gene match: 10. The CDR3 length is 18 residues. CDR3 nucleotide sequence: TGTGCCAGCAGCTTAGGTAGTGGCAGGGGGCAGGGTAACTATGGCTACACCTTC. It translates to CASSLGSGRGQGNYGYTF.

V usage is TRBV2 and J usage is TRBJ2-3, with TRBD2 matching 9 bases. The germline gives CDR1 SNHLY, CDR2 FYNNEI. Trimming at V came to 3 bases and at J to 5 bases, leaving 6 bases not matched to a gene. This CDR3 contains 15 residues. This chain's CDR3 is CASSESGGWQDTQYF. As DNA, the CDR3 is TGTGCCAGCAGTGAGAGCGGGGGGTGGCAAGATACGCAGTATTTT.